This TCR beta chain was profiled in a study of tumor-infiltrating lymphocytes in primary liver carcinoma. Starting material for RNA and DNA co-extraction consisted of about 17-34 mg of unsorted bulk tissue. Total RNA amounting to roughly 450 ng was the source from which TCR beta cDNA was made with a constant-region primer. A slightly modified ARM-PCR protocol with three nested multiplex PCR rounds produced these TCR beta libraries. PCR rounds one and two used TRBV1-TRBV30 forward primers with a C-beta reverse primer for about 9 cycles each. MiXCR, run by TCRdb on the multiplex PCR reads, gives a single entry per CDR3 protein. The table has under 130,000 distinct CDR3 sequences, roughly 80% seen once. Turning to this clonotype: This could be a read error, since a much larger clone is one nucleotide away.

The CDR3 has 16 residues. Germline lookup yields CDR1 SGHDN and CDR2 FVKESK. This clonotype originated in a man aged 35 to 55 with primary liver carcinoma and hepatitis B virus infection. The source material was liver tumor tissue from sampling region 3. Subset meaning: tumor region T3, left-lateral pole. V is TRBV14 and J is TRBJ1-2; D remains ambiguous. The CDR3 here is CGSSQVNPPWGNGYTF. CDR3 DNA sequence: TGTGGCAGCAGCCAAGTTAACCCCCCGTGGGGAAATGGCTACACCTTC.